This T cell receptor beta chain is from a study of T cell repertoires in ileal Crohn's disease. Study-wide points: Compared with CD4 T cells, sorted CD8 cells carried more expanded clones.

To note about this clone: The antigen is unknown.

CDR1 is MNHNY, CDR2 SVGAGI, per germline (reference sequence). V shed 6 bases, J shed 8 bases, and the junction held 8 bases outside the gene matches. The CDR3 loop spans 15 amino acids. Sequenced by immunoSEQ multiplex PCR; TCRdb stores in-frame clones only, minus some. The sample contains a few thousand clones, approximately 70% of which appear only once. The clonotype comes from an adult with Crohn's disease. Specimen: ileal tissue. The chain links TRBV6-6 to TRBJ2-2; TRBD2 matches 11 bases. The DNA for the CDR3 is TGTGCCAGCAGCACCGGGACTAGCGGTGGGGGGGAGCTGTTTTTT. Translation: CASSTGTSGGGELFF.